A selection of T cell receptor beta chains follows, all from one sample in a study of blood T cell repertoires in COVID-19. Measured with immunoSEQ multiplex PCR; TCRdb has only the in-frame clones, and not every one. Of about 170,000 clones detected, about 88% appear once; the ten largest clones hold about 7%. The specimen was peripheral blood. These TCRs come from a woman of 80 years or more in a cohort sampled during active or convalescent COVID-19. The CDR3 runs from the conserved cysteine through the conserved F or W. D genes are given only for firm matches. Clone size, where shown, is once, few, many, or a class for clones that have expanded.

NA	TRBV4-1	TRBJ2-1	TRBD2	CASSPRTSAEQFF	TGCGCCAGCAGCCCTAGAACTAGCGCAGAGCAGTTCTTC
NA	TRBV4-1	TRBJ1-1	NA	CASSQFMLVQMNTEAFF	TGCGCCAGCAGCCAGTTTATGTTGGTGCAGATGAACACTGAAGCTTTCTTT
NA	TRBV11-2	TRBJ2-1	NA	CASSSALEGNEQFF	TGTGCCAGCAGCTCGGCACTGGAGGGCAATGAGCAGTTCTTC
NA	TRBV11-3	TRBJ1-2	TRBD1	CASSLGRGQGNGYTF	TGTGCCAGCAGCTTAGGACGGGGACAGGGGAATGGCTACACCTTC
NA	TRBV9	TRBJ2-3	TRBD1	CASSARQGISTDTQYF	TGTGCCAGCAGCGCGCGACAGGGAATTTCGACAGATACGCAGTATTTT
NA	TRBV24-1	TRBJ1-2	TRBD1	CATSDRGGQGTSYGYTF	TGTGCCACCAGTGATCGAGGAGGACAGGGGACTAGCTATGGCTACACCTTC
NA	TRBV6-5	TRBJ1-2	NA	CASRVGRLNGYTF	TGTGCCAGCCGGGTGGGGAGGCTTAATGGCTACACCTTC
NA	TRBV5-4	TRBJ2-2	NA	CASSLSFVGNTGELFF	TGTGCCAGCAGCTTGTCATTTGTCGGGAACACCGGGGAGCTGTTTTTT
NA	TRBV5-4	TRBJ2-1	NA	CASSLAGVIGNEQFF	TGTGCCAGCAGCTTGGCGGGAGTGATCGGCAATGAGCAGTTCTTC
NA	TRBV18	TRBJ1-4	TRBD1	CASSRDRGHEKLFF	TGTGCCAGCTCACGGGACAGGGGGCATGAAAAACTGTTTTTT
NA	TRBV6-5	TRBJ1-2	TRBD1	CASSPPDRLYGYTF	TGTGCCAGCAGTCCGCCGGACAGGCTCTATGGCTACACCTTC
NA	TRBV7-2	TRBJ2-3	TRBD2	CASSLDLAGVGTDTQYF	TGTGCCAGCAGCTTAGATCTAGCGGGAGTAGGCACAGATACGCAGTATTTT
NA	TRBV12-5	TRBJ1-2	TRBD1	CASGLEGQAYTF	TGTGCTAGTGGTTTGGAGGGACAGGCCTACACCTTC
NA	TRBV10-3	TRBJ1-5	TRBD1	CAISDRDREDQPQHF	TGTGCCATCAGTGACCGGGACAGGGAGGATCAGCCCCAGCATTTT
NA	TRBV5-6	TRBJ1-5	TRBD1	CASSLYGRGRSNQPQHF	TGTGCCAGCAGCTTGTATGGCAGGGGGCGAAGCAATCAGCCCCAGCATTTT
NA	TRBV28	TRBJ1-1	NA	CASSPRGEAFF	TGTGCCAGCAGCCCCCGCGGTGAAGCTTTCTTT
NA	TRBV6-5	TRBJ1-2	NA	CASREFRGNYGYTF	TGTGCCAGCAGAGAGTTCAGGGGAAACTATGGCTACACCTTC
NA	TRBV7-9	TRBJ1-1	NA	CASSRNAGTEAFF	TGTGCCAGCAGCCGAAACGCCGGCACTGAAGCTTTCTTT
NA	TRBV15	TRBJ2-5	NA	CATSREGGAGQETQYF	TGTGCCACCAGCAGAGAGGGGGGGGCGGGTCAAGAGACCCAGTACTTC
NA	TRBV6-2/TRBV6-3	TRBJ1-5	NA	CASSLRPGNSNQPQHF	TGTGCCAGCAGTTTACGACCAGGAAATAGCAATCAGCCCCAGCATTTT
NA	TRBV6-2/TRBV6-3	TRBJ1-2	TRBD1	CASSYSHEPGQKYTF	TGTGCCAGCAGTTACTCTCACGAACCGGGACAGAAGTACACCTTC
NA	TRBV27	TRBJ2-1	TRBD2	CASSITVAGTTEQFF	TGTGCCAGCAGCATTACGGTAGCGGGGACCACCGAGCAGTTCTTC
few	TRBV19	TRBJ1-1	TRBD1	CASRDRGKDTEAFF	TGTGCCAGCCGGGACAGGGGGAAGGACACTGAAGCTTTCTTT
NA	TRBV19	TRBJ1-5	NA	CASTGPGGNQPQHF	TGTGCCAGTACGGGGCCGGGAGGCAATCAGCCCCAGCATTTT
NA	TRBV10-3	TRBJ2-3	NA	CAISRGTSTDTQYF	TGTGCCATCTCCAGGGGAACAAGCACAGATACGCAGTATTTT
NA	TRBV28	TRBJ2-1	NA	CASSLYPQGFSYNEQFF	TGTGCCAGCAGTTTATACCCCCAGGGCTTCTCCTACAATGAGCAGTTCTTC
NA	TRBV5-1	TRBJ2-1	TRBD1	CASSLGTGDNEQFF	TGCGCCAGCAGCTTGGGGACAGGAGACAATGAGCAGTTCTTC
few	TRBV6-6	TRBJ1-5	TRBD1	CASSYGQAYSNQPQHF	TGTGCCAGCAGTTACGGACAGGCCTATAGCAATCAGCCCCAGCATTTT
once	TRBV5-1	TRBJ2-5	NA	CASSFTASLQETQYF	TGCGCCAGCAGCTTTACTGCTAGCCTCCAAGAGACCCAGTACTTC
NA	TRBV6-5	TRBJ1-2	TRBD1	CASSYLTGGARSYTF	TGTGCCAGCAGTTACCTGACAGGGGGCGCAAGGAGCTACACCTTC
NA	TRBV6-5	TRBJ2-7	TRBD1	CASSFLQGMSGEQYF	TGTGCCAGCAGTTTTTTACAGGGGATGAGTGGCGAGCAGTACTTC
NA	TRBV11-2	TRBJ2-7	NA	CASSWRIAYEQYF	TGTGCCAGCAGCTGGAGAATAGCCTACGAGCAGTACTTC
NA	TRBV9	TRBJ1-1	TRBD1	CASSVDLGQYTEAFF	TGTGCCAGCAGCGTAGATCTGGGACAGTACACTGAAGCTTTCTTT
NA	TRBV7-8	TRBJ1-1	TRBD1	CASSLRTGGEAFF	TGTGCCAGCAGCTTACGGACAGGGGGCGAAGCTTTCTTT
NA	TRBV6-5	TRBJ1-5	NA	CASSPRVNQPQHF	TGTGCCAGCAGTCCCAGGGTCAATCAGCCCCAGCATTTT
once	TRBV7-9	TRBJ1-1	TRBD1	CASSFPPTGGTEAFF	TGTGCCAGCAGCTTTCCCCCAACAGGGGGGACTGAAGCTTTCTTT
once	TRBV27	TRBJ2-1	NA	CASSWRGHYNEQFF	TGTGCCAGCAGTTGGAGAGGGCATTACAATGAGCAGTTCTTC
few	TRBV2	TRBJ1-5	NA	CAHSTAGTRDSNQPQHF	TGTGCCCATTCCACGGCCGGGACTCGCGATAGCAATCAGCCCCAGCATTTT
NA	TRBV6-5	TRBJ1-2	NA	CASSSLNYGYTF	TGTGCCAGCAGTTCCCTGAACTATGGCTACACCTTC
NA	TRBV7-8	TRBJ1-1	NA	CASSFLARGTEAFF	TGTGCCAGCAGCTTCTTAGCAAGGGGCACTGAAGCTTTCTTT
NA	TRBV6-1	TRBJ1-1	NA	CASSDTARTVEAFF	TGTGCCAGCAGTGACACAGCCCGAACCGTTGAAGCTTTCTTT
NA	TRBV11-2	TRBJ1-2	NA	CASSGSYGYTF	TGTGCCAGCAGCGGGAGCTATGGCTACACCTTC
NA	TRBV9	TRBJ1-4	NA	CASSVVPGVEKLFF	TGTGCCAGCAGCGTAGTACCAGGGGTTGAAAAACTGTTTTTT